This TCR beta chain was identified during a study of human T cells and chemical hapten exposure. Study as a whole: The study enrolled mostly female patients with alopecia areata, totalis or universalis. Study conclusions and caveats: Controls formed significantly fewer large CDR3 similarity clusters than expanded TCRs did.

Each CDR3 protein gets one entry after TCRdb re-called the RACE reads with MiXCR. The data show about 380,000 distinct CDR3 sequences, approximately 4.4% seen once. Time point indicated: patch test 1, 2 weeks after DPC sensitization. Treatment noted: therapeutic diphenylcyclopropenone sensitization with weekly scalp DPC. A note on this clonotype: What it recognizes is unknown.

The germline gives CDR1 MGHRA, CDR2 YSYEKL. CDR3 length: 14 residues. V gave up 3 bases and J gave up 2 bases, with 9 bases separating them. The material was whole blood, obtained in connection with sensitization to the hapten diphenylcyclopropenone (DPC). This clonotype originated in a woman aged 45 to 65 with alopecia areata. Some clones in this sample may be carry-over from other donors' samples. V usage is TRBV4-1 and J usage is TRBJ2-3; D is ambiguous. As DNA, the CDR3 is TGCGCCAGCAGCCAGTCCGATTCCACAGATACGCAGTATTTT. Translating it yields CASSQSDSTDTQYF.